The entry below gives a single T cell receptor (beta chain) sequence along with its context. This clone was seen a single time. It lacks a known antigen. One base away there is no much larger clone; base qualities are not given. Other DNA sequences in the sample encode the same CDR3. The cohort consisted of 670 or so healthy bone marrow donors. At the time of sampling, every cohort member was nominally healthy, though immune exposures that went unrecorded were likely present. The donor tested CMV seronegative and was one of the 352 seronegative cohort members. Each donor provided a peripheral blood sample, and peripheral blood mononuclear cells were used for TCR beta sequencing. Genomic DNA extraction from the blood cell samples was performed with the Qiagen DNeasy Blood Extraction Kit. Via the germline V gene, CDR1 is SGHRS and CDR2 YFSETQ. The CDR3 numbers 14 residues from cysteine through phenylalanine. Only the CDR3 part of the read is kept: 42 bases, read in frame from the first base. The V and J ends are trimmed by 4 bases and 8 bases, leaving 18 bases between them.

This entry is derived from a study of cytomegalovirus exposure and HLA in healthy donors (dated by TCRdb to about 2017). Turning to the overall study: An earlier analysis of approximately 640 of the donors reported approximately 300 Gb of sequence data and 117 million unique TCR beta sequences from 190 million or so T cells. To decide whether each TCR beta V gene segment behaved as functional or pseudogenic, an earlier analysis of fewer than 750 of the donors relied on high-throughput TCR beta sequencing. In a later analysis, previously published TCR beta repertoires from about 640 donors were re-analyzed and high-resolution HLA genotyping was added so that TCR occurrence patterns could be studied. Along with the 666-subject first cohort, a separate validation cohort of over 90 different subjects was used. High-throughput TCR immunosequencing, statistical association of individual TCRs with disease status, and machine learning were combined to predict cytomegalovirus infection status. Among the roughly 370 genotyped donors, approximately 81% belonged to the genetic ancestry cluster associated with self-reported Caucasian donors. Because of strong linkage in the cohort, 5 or 6 DR-DQ haplotypes were treated as single units for association and clustering. The number of donors typed differed by locus, with roughly 629-640 for A, B, C, DRB1 and DQB1, approximately 500 for DQA1, about 610 for DPA1, and some 470 for DPB1. The study was designed to test whether signatures of past pathogen exposure could be identified by cataloging public T cell receptors. An early release that covered some 630 HLA-typed donors contained approximately 290 gigabases of sequencing data and some 87 million unique TCR sequences. A later genetic analysis used genome-wide SNP genotypes for about 60% of the roughly 700 donors, treating that subset as a discovery cohort. Donor age, sex, ethnicity and CMV serostatus were collected together with the repertoire data. The study used immunosequencing to profile the T cell repertoires of 666 subjects and linked those repertoires to cytomegalovirus serostatus. Across some 400 genotyped donors of the cohort, an average of roughly 250,000 unique TCR beta nucleotide sequences per donor were sequenced, and roughly a sixth of those sequences were non-productive. Every discovery cohort repertoire had been produced on one sequencing platform. Rather than drawing on any new phenotypic data, the later analysis identified candidate immune exposures from TCR beta sequences and the way those sequences occurred across donors. HLA typing covered class I and class II loci at four-digit resolution. Overall study results and their limits: A group of highly shared sequence variants was considered likely to be a technical artifact of the sequencing pipeline. A few of the identified cytomegalovirus-associated TCR beta chains were confirmed in vitro to be specific for cytomegalovirus antigens. Because counts were too low, seventeen rarely observed V segments, including chromosome 9 orphons, were left out of the earlier analysis of approximately 500 of the donors. In a later analysis, TCR association rates were found to vary across HLA loci, with the most associated TCRs seen for DRB1 alleles and the fewest for HLA-C alleles. Most TCR sequences were observed very rarely across donors, whereas some public TCRs were present in many individuals. HLA typing was unavailable for some donors at each locus, so association tests used only the typed subset. In a later analysis, several top co-occurrence clusters were reported to appear linked to parvovirus B19, influenza, CMV and Epstein-Barr virus. A further reported finding was that TCR beta sequences accurately predicted the HLA-A and HLA-B alleles for most subjects in the first cohort. According to the authors, the approach could potentially be generalized to other disease states and immunological phenotypes. A later analysis found that most CMV-associated TCR beta chains appeared HLA-restricted, with HLA associations seemingly driven largely by CMV exposure. The cohort was sequenced for TCR beta chains only, and without alpha or paired-chain data the features that could be detected were limited. Correlated functional status among segregating V segments might reflect linkage disequilibrium, but an unknown experimental factor could not be ruled out. The 87-base-pair reads could not distinguish some IMGT-functional V segments, including TRBV6-2 and TRBV6-3, so those segments were excluded. The classifier was reported to diagnose cytomegalovirus status with high specificity and sensitivity in both the original cohort and the validation cohort. In a later analysis, HLA-associated TCR beta chains showed more clonal expansion and lower generation probabilities than non-associated chains that were equally common. Sequencing depth was assumed to be roughly uniform across donors in the presence/absence analyses, though that assumption may not hold. Assigning TCR associations to individual alleles was difficult when HLA alleles, especially DR and DQ, strongly co-occurred. According to a later genetic analysis, donors in an Asian-associated ancestry cluster had fewer N-insertions in productive TCRs than the approximately 610-donor mean. Specific HLA alleles were associated with 16,951 TCR beta sequences at a false discovery rate of 0.05 in a later analysis. In an earlier analysis of 587 of the donors, most TCR beta V segments appeared in productive rearrangements about 90% or about 30% of the time, broadly matching IMGT annotations. The study listed 164 TCR beta chains as associated with cytomegalovirus. Immune exposure information for the cohort was limited to CMV serostatus. A later genetic analysis associated a missense DCLRE1C variant with V-gene and J-gene trimming of TCR beta chains, and an independent cohort replicated the association.

The library came from the immunoSEQ multiplex PCR assay. The multiplex PCR relied on a mix of 60 forward primers for TCR Vbeta segments and 13 reverse primers for TCR Jbeta segments. A multiplex PCR assay on genomic DNA amplified the CDR3 region of rearranged TCR beta genes. Amplified TCR beta libraries were sequenced as 87-base-pair reads on the Illumina HiSeq System. The published analysis was carried out like this. A later analysis counted about 82 million unique TCR beta chains across the 500 to 850 repertoires, and some 12 million of these chains were shared by at least two donors. To remove PCR and sequencing errors, raw reads were error-corrected and collapsed into unique sequences using a nearest-neighbor algorithm that merged closely related sequences. To assign V, D and J gene segments, CDR3 sequences were aligned to IMGT reference sequences. For a sequence to be retained, a match of at least six nucleotides was required to both a V gene segment and a J gene segment. Rearrangements were classified as productive when the CDR3 lacked stop codons and remained in frame with V and J, and all other rearrangements were classified as non-productive. Following IMGT convention, CDR3 was defined as the stretch from the second conserved V-encoded cysteine up to the conserved J-encoded phenylalanine. The earlier analysis of about 590 of the donors excluded sequences that lacked an unambiguous match to a single V gene segment. In an earlier analysis of more than 500 of the donors, a V segment was called functional when productive rearrangements were above 56.7%, and segregating when the standard deviation between donors exceeded 5%. A statistical classification framework was built for diagnosing cytomegalovirus status from the catalog of TCR beta chain sequences. A later analysis assigned V and J genes by comparing TCR nucleotide sequences with IMGT/GENE-DB human TR gene sequences. The TCRdist pipeline was used in a later analysis to assign CDR3 sequences and most-parsimonious VDJ recombination scenarios. In a later analysis, each TCR beta chain was defined by its CDR3 amino acid sequence together with its V-gene family, and reads lacking a unique V-gene family were excluded. As a way to deal with suspected cross-contamination and a sequencing artifact, a later analysis dropped 500 to 700 nucleotide sequences that were highly shared and had low generation probability. A later analysis calculated a clonal expansion index for each public chain from normalized within-repertoire ranks of inferred template counts. Generation probabilities in a later analysis came from a VDJ recombination model fitted to out-of-frame rearrangements, and those results were checked against IGoR. In a later analysis, hypergeometric tests were used to score TCR-TCR, TCR-HLA and TCR-CMV co-occurrence, with a repertoire-size bias correction applied to TCR pairs. In a later analysis, false discovery rates were estimated by permuting HLA or CMV assignments 20 times. In a later analysis, co-occurring TCRs were grouped using DBSCAN, with TCRdist sequence similarity added in when clustering inside HLA-allele-positive subsets. Repertoires with fewer than 30,000 or more than 120,000 public chains were left out of co-occurrence clustering, as were five repertoires with anomalous nucleotide sharing. TCRdb obtained this table from immuneACCESS and retained in-frame rearrangements with V and J assigned. These tables miss some clones; where compared with another copy, unresolved V genes account for less than half of the shortfall, and the remainder is unexplained. The DNA was the basis for D and trimming; V, J and clone size are from that table. The sample has 150,000 or so clones on record, 70% to 90% of them singletons. The ten largest clones capture about 0.77% of the sample.

The sequence was collected from a young woman in good health and CMV-seronegative. The V gene is TRBV5-1 and the J gene is TRBJ1-1, and the D gene may be TRBD1, 6 bases matching. Sequenced material: PBMCs. The DNA sequence is given as TGCGCCAGCAGCCATGAAACAGGGCTCACCGAAGCTTTCTTT. This sequence encodes CASSHETGLTEAFF.